The next 9 T cell receptor beta chains were all read from a single sample in a study of tumor-infiltrating lymphocytes in primary liver carcinoma. The authors made TCR beta cDNA from 400 to 600 ng total RNA with a constant-region primer. It was through three nested multiplex PCR rounds of slightly modified ARM-PCR that TCR beta libraries arose. Investigators reported that the first two PCR rounds, at roughly 10 cycles each, used TRBV1-TRBV30 forward primers with a C-beta reverse primer. One entry per CDR3 protein, called by TCRdb with MiXCR from the multiplex PCR reads. The data hold some 180,000 distinct CDR3 sequences, with just under 85% observed a single time. Total RNA and DNA came together from approximately 20-30 mg of bulk tissue without cell sorting. The sequenced sample consisted of tumor tissue from primary liver carcinoma. The receptors stem from a man between 35 and 55 years old with primary liver carcinoma and hepatitis B virus infection.

The V call is TRBV14, the J call TRBJ2-7; no clear D gene. Germline V lookup: CDR1 SGHDN, CDR2 FVKESK. CDR3 size: 13 residues. Trimming took 6 bases from V and 7 from J, leaving 16 bases between them. The CDR3 DNA is TGTGCCAGCAGTCAATATCAGGAACGGGAGCAGTACTTC. Its protein product is CASSQYQEREQYF.

As for this clonotype: One base away lies a much larger clone, so this may be a sequencing read error. This chain uses TRBV24-1 with TRBJ2-7, with D possibly being TRBD1 (5 bases). Germline V lookup: CDR1 KGHDR, CDR2 SFDVKD. The CDR3 spans 12 residues. In DNA form, the CDR3 reads TGTGCCACCAGTGATTCAGGGAACGAGCATTACTTC. It specifies CATSDSGNEHYF.

The V call is TRBV11-2, the J call TRBJ2-5, with TRBD2 as a possible D gene (6 bases). CDR3 length equals 18 residues. In germline, CDR1 is SGHAT, CDR2 FQNNGV. Trimming pared 5 bases from V and 11 bases from J, leaving 33 bases between. The CDR3 nucleotides are TGTGCCAGCAGCCCTAGCTCAATCCAGGATACTGGGCGGGATACTCAGTACTTC. As protein: CASSPSSIQDTGRDTQYF.

The J gene is TRBJ2-3, the V gene TRBV5-4, with D hard to call. Germline CDR1 is SGHNT and CDR2 is YYREEE (reference sequence). Between the trimmed V and J ends, which lost 2 bases and 0 bases, there was a span of 10 bases. The CDR3 runs to 15 residues. Here the CDR3 reads CASSFGALSTDTQYF. The CDR3 nucleotides are TGTGCCAGCAGCTTCGGTGCTCTTAGCACAGATACGCAGTATTTT.

As for this clonotype: Since the CDR3 does not end with the conserved phenylalanine or tryptophan, this likely comes from a read error. The limits of the CDR3 on the DNA are not certain, so only TCRdb's listed CDR3 is given. The V call is TRBV29-1, the J call TRBJ1-5; the table gives TRBD1 as D, unverified against the DNA. The germline V gene encodes CDR1 SQVTM and CDR2 ANQGSEA. The CDR3 is 14 residues long, ends included. Here the CDR3 reads CSVATGSKSQPHHI.

This rearrangement joins TRBV6-6 to TRBJ2-5, with D perhaps matching TRBD1 (6 bases). Germline V gene data show CDR1 as MNHNY and CDR2 as SVGAGI (reference sequence). This CDR3 is built from 13 residues. With 10 bases removed from V and 8 bases from J, the gap between germline ends came to 20 bases. CDR3 DNA: TGTGCCAACAGGCGCAGGGGAAGAGAAACCCAGTACTTC. This encodes CANRRRGRETQYF.

On this clonotype itself: A junction end diverges from the germline sequence, so it may reflect a read error. The chain uses TRBV28 and TRBJ2-6; no definite D call. Germline V gene sequence: CDR1 MDHEN, CDR2 SYDVKM. This CDR3 comprises 13 residues. Here the CDR3 DNA reads TGTGCCAGCAGCCCGGATTGGGCCAACATCCTGACTTTC. It encodes CASSPDWANILTF.

Regarding this clonotype: A much more abundant neighbour one base away suggests this may be a read error. The chain combines TRBV5-8 with TRBJ2-1; TRBD1 might be the D (5 bases). Trimming removed 0 bases from V and 5 bases from J, with 9 bases in between. The germline gives CDR1 SGHTS, CDR2 YDEGEE. The CDR3 covers 14 residues. In nucleotides, the CDR3 is TGTGCCAGCAGCTTGGGGACATGGAACAATGAGCAGTTCTTC. Translation gives CASSLGTWNNEQFF.

Points on this clonotype: The junction departs from germline at one end; a sequencing error may be responsible. The rearrangement links TRBV4-2 to TRBJ1-2; D perhaps matches TRBD1 (5 bases). Germline V gives CDR1 LGHNA, CDR2 YNFKEQ. This CDR3 has 14 amino acids. CDR3 amino acids: CARSALDGTYGYIF. CDR3 DNA: TGTGCCCGCAGCGCCCTTGATGGGACCTATGGCTACATCTTC.